This TCR beta chain was sequenced in a study of OX40 agonist ivuxolimab in advanced cancers. Libraries were prepared by immunoSEQ multiplex PCR; TCRdb keeps only in-frame clonotypes and omits some of them. Altogether more than 35,000 clones are present, 84% being singletons, with the ten largest covering less than 20%. Germline V gene lookup returns CDR1 SEHNR and CDR2 FQNEAQ (reference sequence). The CDR3 runs to 15 residues. The V and J ends lost 1 base and 8 bases respectively, with 17 bases between them. In its sample, this clone was seen once. The sequence was collected from an adult with an advanced solid tumor such as melanoma, head and neck, liver or kidney cancer. The sequences come from CD4+ or CD8+ T cells sorted from blood, collected in a trial of the OX40 agonist ivuxolimab. The rearrangement uses TRBV7-9 and TRBJ1-1, with a tentative D call TRBD1 (6 bases). The CDR3 nucleotides are TGTGCCAGCAGCTTAGGACAGGACGGAGGGCCAGAAGCTTTCTTT. It yields the protein CASSLGQDGGPEAFF.